Listed here are 16 T cell receptor beta chains from one sample, sequenced in a study of beta chain features in type 1 diabetes. Their antigen targets remain unknown. Study-wide results and caveats: TCRB CDR3s from Type 1 diabetes patients were moderately but significantly shorter in all four CD4+ subsets.

Expressed TCRB transcripts got sequenced, as all isolated RNA was reverse transcribed. The data were produced by immunoSEQ multiplex PCR, yet TCRdb's version contains in-frame clones alone and is incomplete. The data contain hundreds of thousands of clones, more than 13% of them singletons. The source material was naive CD4+ T cells from blood. These receptors were taken from a young man with type 1 diabetes.

This clone was seen a few times. The chain combines TRBV5-1 with TRBJ2-3; D possibly corresponds to TRBD2 (6 bases). Trimming removed 5 bases from V and 0 bases from J, with 10 bases in between. Germline CDR1 and CDR2: SGHRS and YFSETQ. The CDR3 length is 14 residues. The CDR3 DNA follows: TGCGCCAGCAGTTCCGGGACTAGCACAGATACGCAGTATTTT. It is translated as CASSSGTSTDTQYF.

This clone was counted between two and nine times. The chain has TRBV5-1 and TRBJ1-2, with no clear D. This CDR3 comprises 14 residues. V gave up 0 bases and J gave up 4 bases, with 10 bases separating them. Germline CDR1 is SGHRS and CDR2 is YFSETQ. The CDR3 reads CASSLGQGSYGYTF. CDR3 nucleotides: TGCGCCAGCAGCTTGGGACAAGGGAGCTATGGCTACACCTTC.

J is TRBJ1-5 and V is TRBV7-2; no clear D gene. V was shortened by 5 bases and J by 1 base, with 12 bases between the two germline ends. This CDR3 has 15 residues. Germline V lookup: CDR1 SGHTA, CDR2 FQGNSA. CDR3 region: CASSLRAASNQPQHF. The CDR3, as DNA: TGTGCCAGCAGCCTGAGGGCGGCCAGCAATCAGCCCCAGCATTTT. The full variable domain, rest sourced from reference TRBV7-2 and TRBJ1-5, is GAGVSQSPSNKVTEKGKDVELRCDPISGHTALYWYRQSLGQGLEFLIYFQGNSAPDKSGLPSDRFSAERTGGSVSTLTIQRTQQEDSAVYLCASSLRAASNQPQHFGDGTRLSIL.

The V and J genes are TRBV30 and TRBJ2-7; 7 bases map to TRBD2. CDR1 is GTSNPN and CDR2 is SVGIG in the germline V gene (reference sequence). V shed 3 bases, J shed 11 bases, and the junction held 13 bases outside the gene matches. This CDR3 spans 13 amino acids. This chain's CDR3 is CAWSLRLAAHEYF. As DNA, the CDR3 is TGTGCCTGGAGCCTTAGACTAGCCGCACACGAGTACTTC.

The sample holds a few counts of this clone. The J gene is TRBJ2-7, the V gene TRBV5-4; the D is unclear. CDR1 is SGHNT and CDR2 is YYREEE in the germline V gene (reference sequence). The CDR3 is 14 residues long. The V gene lost 2 bases and the J gene lost 3 bases, with 12 bases spanning the gap. Written as DNA, the CDR3 is TGTGCCAGCAGCTTAGGAGTGACCAACTACGAGCAGTACTTC. It specifies CASSLGVTNYEQYF.

This clone came up a few times. DNA for the CDR3: TGTGCCAGCAGCCCCGACCCAGGGGAAAAACTGTTTTTT. Amino acid sequence: CASSPDPGEKLFF. J is TRBJ1-4 and V is TRBV7-9, with D possibly being TRBD1 (5 bases). The germline CDR1 and CDR2 sequences are SEHNR and FQNEAQ (reference sequence). V shed 5 bases and J shed 8 bases, with 12 bases lying between them. The CDR3 is made up of 13 amino acids.

There are a few counts of this clone. This sample includes further DNA sequences coding for the same CDR3. This chain links TRBV6-5 with TRBJ2-7; D is ambiguous. There are 12 residues in the CDR3. Germline V CDR1 and CDR2: MNHEY, SVGAGI. V lost 6 bases, J lost 3 bases, and 9 bases lay in between. The CDR3 region is CASSPTVYEQYF. The CDR3, as DNA: TGTGCCAGCAGCCCCACCGTCTACGAGCAGTACTTC.

This clone was detected only a few times. This chain joins TRBV7-2 and TRBJ2-7; D tentatively fits TRBD1 or TRBD2 (6 bases each). Trimming shortened V by 8 bases and J by 2 bases, and 16 bases separated the two germline ends. This CDR3 has 14 amino acids. CDR1 is SGHTA, CDR2 FQGNSA, per germline. The CDR3 loop reads CASLSDGGPYEQYF. The DNA of the CDR3 is TGTGCCAGCTTGTCAGACGGGGGCCCCTACGAGCAGTACTTC.

A few counts support this clone. The chain combines TRBV5-1 with TRBJ1-1; the match to TRBD1 covers 8 bases. CDR1 SGHRS and CDR2 YFSETQ come from the germline V gene. CDR3 size: 13 residues. With V trimmed by 4 bases and J by 3 bases, 2 bases remained unmatched. CDR3 region: CASSQGADTEAFF. The CDR3 DNA sequence: TGCGCCAGCAGCCAGGGGGCCGACACTGAAGCTTTCTTT.

This clone has a handful of counts. The chain is built from TRBV28 and TRBJ1-3, with 7 bases lining up with TRBD1. V was clipped by 3 bases and J by 9 bases; unmatched bases: 8. CDR3 length: 14 amino acids. Germline V CDR1 and CDR2: MDHEN, SYDVKM. The CDR3 region is CASSLTRQGSTIYF. The CDR3 DNA sequence: TGTGCCAGCAGTTTGACCCGACAGGGATCCACCATATATTTT.

Only a few counts were recorded for this clone. The J gene is TRBJ2-1, the V gene TRBV28; 8 nucleotides agree with TRBD2. Germline CDR1 is MDHEN and CDR2 is SYDVKM. This CDR3 has 14 residues. J gave up 7 bases and V 7 bases, and 9 bases lay outside the gene matches. The CDR3 nucleotides are TGTGCCAGCACAAACGAGCGGGGGCGAAATGAGCAGTTCTTC. Translated, it gives CASTNERGRNEQFF.

In this sample, this clone turned up a few times. The chain couples TRBV6-1 to TRBJ2-7; possible D gene TRBD2, 5 bases. The V gene's germline CDR1 is MNHNS and CDR2 SASEGT. Trimming left V 0 bases short and J 4 bases short, with 10 bases between. The CDR3 sequence is 14 residues long. The CDR3: CASSEALRGYEQYF. As DNA, the CDR3 is TGTGCCAGCAGTGAAGCGCTTCGGGGTTACGAGCAGTACTTC.

This clone was detected only a few times. The sample has other DNA sequences that encode this CDR3 too. The rearrangement uses TRBV20-1 and TRBJ2-3; the D is unclear. The CDR3 has 11 amino acids. V lost 6 bases, J lost 6 bases, and 10 bases lay in between. Germline loops: CDR1 DFQATT, CDR2 SNEGSKA (reference sequence). CDR3 sequence: CSASLRDTQYF. For the CDR3, the DNA is TGCAGTGCCTCACTACGGGATACGCAGTATTTT.

The gene calls are TRBV6-1 and TRBJ1-1; D unclear. Germline V CDR1 and CDR2: MNHNS, SASEGT. The CDR3 runs to 12 residues. V was trimmed by 6 bases and J by 6 bases, leaving 11 bases between them. The CDR3 reads CASSYREAEAFF. CDR3 coding DNA: TGTGCCAGCAGCTACAGAGAAGCTGAAGCTTTCTTT.

This clone was recorded a few times. The chain carries TRBV7-8 and TRBJ2-2, with a possible D match to TRBD2 (6 bases). The CDR3 consists of 15 residues. V was trimmed by 8 bases and J by 7 bases, leaving 20 bases between them. Germline V CDR1 and CDR2: SGHVS, FQNEAQ. The DNA of the CDR3 is TGTGCCAGCGTCCCGACTAGACCGGCGGGCGGGGAGCTGTTTTTT. It is translated as CASVPTRPAGGELFF.

This clone was picked up one time. V and J are TRBV9 and TRBJ1-3, with a tentative D call TRBD1 (6 bases). The CDR3 is 15 amino acids. With 4 bases removed from V and 9 bases from J, the gap between germline ends came to 20 bases. Germline values: CDR1 SGDLS, CDR2 YYNGEE. CDR3 coding DNA: TGTGCCAGCAGCTCCCGGGACACCCCGGGGGGCACCATATATTTT. Translating gives CASSSRDTPGGTIYF.